This TCR beta chain originates from a study of T cells in Graves' hyperthyroidism and ophthalmopathy. On the study more broadly: Sampling of peripheral blood happened at initial diagnosis, prior to any treatment.

The source material, RNA transcripts, was used to amplify TCR beta CDR3 regions. When the TCR CDR3 underwent first-round RT-PCR, the HTBI primer set was used. TCRdb reanalysed the multiplex PCR reads using MiXCR and keeps one entry per CDR3 protein. The sample lists approximately 260,000 distinct CDR3 sequences; 12% to 15% were seen once. The V and J ends lost 3 bases and 3 bases, in that order; junction bases with no gene match: 2. Germline CDR1 and CDR2: LGHDT and YNNKEL (reference sequence). This CDR3 is 15 amino acids long. Used for diagnoses were clinical symptoms, serum thyroxine and TRAb, thyroid ultrasound and orbital computed tomography. More than 8.5 ml of fresh peripheral blood supplied the PBMCs.

The sequencing sample was made of blood. This receptor was taken from a woman between 50 and 59 years old with Graves' hyperthyroidism that later progressed to Graves' ophthalmopathy. V and J are TRBV3-1 and TRBJ2-7; 13 bases are shared with TRBD2. The CDR3 region is CASSHRTSGSYEQYF. CDR3 sequence (DNA): TGTGCCAGCAGCCATCGGACTAGCGGGAGCTACGAGCAGTACTTC.